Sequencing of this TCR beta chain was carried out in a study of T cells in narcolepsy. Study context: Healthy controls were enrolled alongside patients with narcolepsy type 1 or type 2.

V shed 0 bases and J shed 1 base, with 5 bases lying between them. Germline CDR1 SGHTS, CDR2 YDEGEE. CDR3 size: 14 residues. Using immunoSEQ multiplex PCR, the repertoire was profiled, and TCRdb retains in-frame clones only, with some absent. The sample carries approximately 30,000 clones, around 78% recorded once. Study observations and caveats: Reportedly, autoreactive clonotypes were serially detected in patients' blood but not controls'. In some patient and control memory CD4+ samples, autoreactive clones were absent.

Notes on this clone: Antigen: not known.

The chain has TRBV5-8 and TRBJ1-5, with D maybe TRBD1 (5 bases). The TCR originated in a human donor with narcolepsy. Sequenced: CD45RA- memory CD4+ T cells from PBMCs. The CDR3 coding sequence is TGTGCCAGCAGCTTGGGGGGGAGCAATCAGCCCCAGCATTTT. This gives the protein CASSLGGSNQPQHF.